This TCR beta chain was recovered during a study of blood T cell repertoires in COVID-19. Study information: Both acute and convalescent COVID-19 samples were obtained from the United States, Italy and Spain. Sample material is recorded as cDNA or gDNA derived from T cells, B-cell-depleted T cells, or PBMCs.

Those enrolled in Seattle joined during active infection and were followed longitudinally afterward. In the study's own analysis: From reference gene primer amplification, estimates of nucleated cell counts were derived. The data were produced by immunoSEQ multiplex PCR, yet TCRdb's version contains in-frame clones alone and is incomplete. V and J calls and clone size are given by that table; D and trimming were obtained from the DNA. The sample records roughly 300,000 clones, roughly nine tenths being singletons. In germline, CDR1 is GTSNPN, CDR2 SVGIG (reference sequence). The CDR3 consists of 15 residues. Trimming removed 5 bases from V and 6 bases from J, with 20 bases in between.

V and J are TRBV30 and TRBJ1-3, with unresolved D. The clonotype comes from a woman aged 30 to 39 with COVID-19, enrolled during active disease. The source material was peripheral blood. DNA of the CDR3: TGTGCCTGGTCGTTATCCGTGGGCCCGGCAAACACCATATATTTT. Its translation: CAWSLSVGPANTIYF.